This TCR beta chain was identified in a study of blood T cell repertoires in COVID-19. Participants were aged roughly 18 to 89 years from around 25 US areas. Which cohort a participant joined came from the clinical history participants gave. The study counted Cohort 3 donors as recovered given two negative PCRs, clearance, or symptom resolution. This CDR3 is 16 amino acids long. Per germline, CDR1 SGHAT and CDR2 FQNNGV. The V and J ends lost 5 bases and 0 bases respectively, with 13 bases between them. Original methodology: Quantification of nucleated cells was approximated via reference gene primer amplification. Sequencing was performed with immunoSEQ multiplex PCR; in TCRdb, only in-frame clones are kept and a portion is missing. V, J and clone size derive from that table, while D and trimming were established from the DNA sequence. The data contain 360,000 or so clones, roughly 89% of them singletons.

The sequence came from a woman aged 25 to 39 who had recovered from COVID-19. The sequencing sample was made of PBMCs or T cells enriched from blood (not recorded which). The V and J genes are TRBV11-2 and TRBJ2-2; D may be TRBD2 (5 bases). CDR3 in amino acids: CASSPGPRANTGELFF. The DNA for the CDR3 is TGTGCCAGCAGCCCCGGACCGAGGGCGAACACCGGGGAGCTGTTTTTT.